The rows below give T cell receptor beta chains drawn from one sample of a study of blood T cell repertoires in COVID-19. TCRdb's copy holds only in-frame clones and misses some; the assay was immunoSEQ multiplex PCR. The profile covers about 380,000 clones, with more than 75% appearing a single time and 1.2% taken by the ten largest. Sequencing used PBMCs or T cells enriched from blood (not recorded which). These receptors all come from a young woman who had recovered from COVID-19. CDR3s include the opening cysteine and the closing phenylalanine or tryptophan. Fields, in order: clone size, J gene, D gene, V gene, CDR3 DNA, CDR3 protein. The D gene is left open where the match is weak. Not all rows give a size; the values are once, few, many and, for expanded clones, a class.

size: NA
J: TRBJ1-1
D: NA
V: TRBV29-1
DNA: TGCAGCGTGGGGAGGATGAACACTGAAGCTTTCTTT
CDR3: CSVGRMNTEAFF

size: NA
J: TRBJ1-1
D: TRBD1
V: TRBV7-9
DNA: TGTGCCAGCACGTTATACAGGGGGCAGAGCACTGAAGCTTTCTTT
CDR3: CASTLYRGQSTEAFF

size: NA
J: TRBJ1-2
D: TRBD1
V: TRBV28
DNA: TGTGCCAGCAGCCTCCGACAGGGAGGAGGCTACACCTTC
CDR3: CASSLRQGGGYTF

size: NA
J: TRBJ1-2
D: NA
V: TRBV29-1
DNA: TGCAGCGTTGAAGGAGGTACGGGTGGATATGGCTACACCTTC
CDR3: CSVEGGTGGYGYTF

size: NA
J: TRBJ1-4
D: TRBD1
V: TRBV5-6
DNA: TGTGCCAGCAGCTCGAGTACAGGGGCCTATAATGAAAAACTGTTTTTT
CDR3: CASSSSTGAYNEKLFF

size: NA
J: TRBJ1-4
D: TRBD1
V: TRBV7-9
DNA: TGTGCCAGCAGCTTAGGCCCCCCGGGACAGAGTAATGAAAAACTGTTTTTT
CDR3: CASSLGPPGQSNEKLFF

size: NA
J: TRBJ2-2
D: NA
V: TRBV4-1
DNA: TGCGCCAGCAGTACAGGAACGAACACCGGGGAGCTGTTTTTT
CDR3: CASSTGTNTGELFF

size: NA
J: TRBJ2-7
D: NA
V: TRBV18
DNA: TGTGCCAGCTCACCACCGGGGGCAGGGAACTACGAGCAGTACTTC
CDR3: CASSPPGAGNYEQYF

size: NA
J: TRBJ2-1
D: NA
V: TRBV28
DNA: TGTGCCAGCAGTTTATTATCCCTAGGGGTTTACAATGAGCAGTTCTTC
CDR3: CASSLLSLGVYNEQFF

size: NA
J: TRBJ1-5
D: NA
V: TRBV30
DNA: TGTGCCTGGAGTGTGGGCGGGAATCAGCCCCAGCATTTT
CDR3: CAWSVGGNQPQHF

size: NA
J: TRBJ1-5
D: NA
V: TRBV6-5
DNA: TGTGCCAGCGGAAACACCAGGGTGGGGCAGCCCCAGCATTTT
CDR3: CASGNTRVGQPQHF

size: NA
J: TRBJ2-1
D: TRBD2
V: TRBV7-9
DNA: TGTGCCAGCAGCTCAACCTATCTAGCGGGGGGGCTCAATGAGCAGTTCTTC
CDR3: CASSSTYLAGGLNEQFF

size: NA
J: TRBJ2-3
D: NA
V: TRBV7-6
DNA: TGTGCCAGCAGCCCGGGACATAACACAGATACGCAGTATTTT
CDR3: CASSPGHNTDTQYF

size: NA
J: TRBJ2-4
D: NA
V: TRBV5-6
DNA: TGTGCCAGCAGCGACGCAGGGGTAGCCAAAAACATTCAGTACTTC
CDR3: CASSDAGVAKNIQYF

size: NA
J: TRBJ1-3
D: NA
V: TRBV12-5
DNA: TGTGCTAGTGGTTTTGGGGCTTGGGATTCTGGAAACACCATATATTTT
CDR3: CASGFGAWDSGNTIYF

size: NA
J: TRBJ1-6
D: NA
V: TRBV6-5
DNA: TGTGCCAGCAGTTACTCTAATAATTCACCCCTCCACTTT
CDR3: CASSYSNNSPLHF

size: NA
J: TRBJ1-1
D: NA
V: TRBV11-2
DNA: TGTGCCAGCAGTCCATCCTATACAGGGAGGAACACTGAAGCTTTCTTT
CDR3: CASSPSYTGRNTEAFF

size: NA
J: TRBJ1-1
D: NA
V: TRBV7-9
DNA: TGTGCCAGCAGCTTAGTGGTCAGGGGCCGCACTGAAGCTTTCTTT
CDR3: CASSLVVRGRTEAFF

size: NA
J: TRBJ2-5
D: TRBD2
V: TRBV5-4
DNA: TGTGCCAGCAGCTTGGGGGTCGGGACTAGCATTGAGACCCAGTACTTC
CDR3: CASSLGVGTSIETQYF

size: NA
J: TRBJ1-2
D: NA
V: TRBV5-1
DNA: TGCGCCAGTACTGAACCAGGACAGACCTACGGCTACACCTTC
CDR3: CASTEPGQTYGYTF

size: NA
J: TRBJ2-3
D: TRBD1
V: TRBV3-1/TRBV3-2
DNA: TGTGCCAGCAGCCACGGACAGGGGAAATCTAGCACAGATACGCAGTATTTT
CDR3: CASSHGQGKSSTDTQYF

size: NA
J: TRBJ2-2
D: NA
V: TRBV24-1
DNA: TGTGCCACCACCCAGGGAAGCACCGGGGAGCTGTTTTTT
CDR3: CATTQGSTGELFF

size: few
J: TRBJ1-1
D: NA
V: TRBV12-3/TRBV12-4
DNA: TGTGCCACGACACAGTCGGTGAACACTGAAGCTTTCTTT
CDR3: CATTQSVNTEAFF

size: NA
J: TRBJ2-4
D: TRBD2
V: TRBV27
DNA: TGTGCCAGCAGTGCGACTAGCGGGGGGTTAGCCAAAAACATTCAGTACTTC
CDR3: CASSATSGGLAKNIQYF

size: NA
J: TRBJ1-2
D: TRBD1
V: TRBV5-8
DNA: TGTGCCAGCAGCTCCGACAGGGGGCTTTCGGGAGGCTACACCTTC
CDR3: CASSSDRGLSGGYTF

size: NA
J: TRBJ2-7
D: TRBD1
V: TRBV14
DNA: TGTGCCAGCAGCCGGGGACAGGGTCATTTTTACGAGCAGTACTTC
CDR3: CASSRGQGHFYEQYF

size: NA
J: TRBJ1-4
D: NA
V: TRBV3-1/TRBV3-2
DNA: TGTGCCAGCAGCCAAGCTACAGGGTTACGGGAAAAACTGTTTTTT
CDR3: CASSQATGLREKLFF

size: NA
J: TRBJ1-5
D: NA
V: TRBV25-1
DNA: TGTGCCAGCAGTGCGTGGGGCACTAGCAATCAGCCCCAGCATTTT
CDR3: CASSAWGTSNQPQHF